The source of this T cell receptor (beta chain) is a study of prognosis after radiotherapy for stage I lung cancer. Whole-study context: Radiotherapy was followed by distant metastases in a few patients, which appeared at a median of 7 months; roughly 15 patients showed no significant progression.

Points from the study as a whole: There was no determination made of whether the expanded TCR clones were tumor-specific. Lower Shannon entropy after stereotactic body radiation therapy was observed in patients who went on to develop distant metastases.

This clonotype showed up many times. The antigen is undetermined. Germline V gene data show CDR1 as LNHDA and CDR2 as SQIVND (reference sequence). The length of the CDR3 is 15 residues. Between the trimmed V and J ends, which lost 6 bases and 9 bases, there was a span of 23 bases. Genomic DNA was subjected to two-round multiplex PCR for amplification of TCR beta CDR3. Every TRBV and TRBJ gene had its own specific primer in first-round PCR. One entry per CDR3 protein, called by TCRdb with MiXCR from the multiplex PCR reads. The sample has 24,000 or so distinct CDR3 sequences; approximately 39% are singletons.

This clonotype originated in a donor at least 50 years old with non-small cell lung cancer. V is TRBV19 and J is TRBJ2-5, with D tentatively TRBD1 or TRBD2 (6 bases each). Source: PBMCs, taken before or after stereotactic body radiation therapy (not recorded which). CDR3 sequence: CASSPPLLEGEAQYF. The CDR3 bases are TGTGCCAGTAGCCCCCCTTTATTGGAGGGGGAGGCCCAGTACTTC.